The T cell receptor (beta chain) described here comes from a study of T-cell reconstitution after alpha-beta-depleted transplantation in children. This CDR3 spans 14 amino acids. CDR1 DFQATT and CDR2 SNEGSKA come from the germline V gene (reference sequence). Trimming took off 3 bases at V and 4 bases at J, with 15 bases between the two ends. This sample's TCRbeta library carried unique molecular identifier barcodes. A single record per CDR3 protein comes from TCRdb applying MiXCR to the PCR reads. The sample consists of 500,000 to 600,000 distinct CDR3 sequences, roughly 18% of them appearing once. The source of this sequence is a human donor who donated a stem cell graft to a child with acute lymphoblastic leukemia. This chain joins TRBV20-1 and TRBJ1-1; weak D call: TRBD1 (6 bases). This material consisted of PBMCs from the stem cell graft donor, taken from the stem cell graft. The CDR3 region has the DNA TGCAGTGCTAGGACCGGGGGCGGCGCCACTGAAGCTTTCTTT. This codes for CSARTGGGATEAFF.